The clone carrying this T cell receptor beta chain has a count of ten or more. Its antigen is still unknown. Researchers prepared the TCRbeta library using unique molecular identifiers, the study reports. MiXCR, run by TCRdb on the PCR reads, gives a single entry per CDR3 protein. The table has about 440,000 distinct CDR3 sequences, around two fifths seen once. This sample is drawn from a study of T-cell reconstitution after alpha-beta-depleted transplantation in children. This CDR3 is 16 amino acids long. V trimming: 5 bases; J trimming: 4 bases; junction bases outside the gene matches: 9. Germline V gene lookup returns CDR1 SGHVS and CDR2 FQNEAQ. Findings and limits, study-wide: Surviving recipient T cells and thymic progenitors produced the high day-60 TCRbeta diversity seen in some patients. Reportedly, only several hundred clones from non-depleted graft cells drove alpha-beta T-cell counts at about two months. T-cell counts and diversity at one year following transplant were attributed mainly to newly produced T cells.

The sequence was obtained from a girl aged 2-10 years with aplastic anemia, due to receive a stem cell transplant. V usage is TRBV7-8 and J usage is TRBJ2-3; 10 bases agree with TRBD2. The source was PBMCs, collected before TCRalphabeta/CD19-depleted stem cell transplant. This CDR3 is CASSQRLAGRADTQYF. CDR3 nucleotide sequence: TGTGCCAGCAGCCAACGACTAGCGGGCCGCGCAGATACGCAGTATTTT.